The 31 T cell receptor beta chains given below trace back to one sample, sequenced in a study of Graves' ophthalmopathy and Graves' hyperthyroidism. The authors amplified TCR beta CDR3 regions from RNA transcripts. The first round was an RT-PCR with HTBI primers, and the second round was a multiplex PCR. Each CDR3 protein is one row after TCRdb ran MiXCR on the multiplex PCR reads. The sample holds hundreds of thousands of distinct CDR3 sequences; approximately 40% are singletons and the top ten take around 40%. The sample was peripheral blood. All receptors derive from an adult man with Graves' ophthalmopathy.

J is TRBJ1-5 and V is TRBV19; D is ambiguous. CDR3 length: 14 residues. The V gene lost 1 base and the J gene lost 6 bases, with 10 bases spanning the gap. Germline V lookup: CDR1 LNHDA, CDR2 SQIVND (reference sequence). The CDR3: CASSIVRAGQPQHF. CDR3 nucleotide sequence: TGTGCCAGTAGTATAGTCCGGGCTGGTCAGCCCCAGCATTTT.

This chain uses TRBV7-9 with TRBJ2-5; D not certain. There are 15 residues in the CDR3. V lost 5 bases and J lost 4, with 17 bases in between. Germline V gene lookup returns CDR1 SEHNR and CDR2 FQNEAQ (reference sequence). The CDR3 here is CASSPNSWIGETQYF. DNA of the CDR3: TGTGCCAGCAGCCCGAATTCTTGGATTGGAGAGACCCAGTACTTC.

The chain recombines TRBV28 with TRBJ2-7; no definite D call. Germline V gives CDR1 MDHEN, CDR2 SYDVKM. V lost 5 bases to trimming and J lost 5 bases, with 7 bases between them. The CDR3 has 11 amino acids. CDR3 DNA sequence: TGTGCCAGCAGTGTCTTCCACGAGCAGTACTTC. Translated: CASSVFHEQYF.

Regarding this clonotype: A much bigger clone sits one base away, suggesting this may be a read error. V and J are TRBV29-1 and TRBJ2-7; 9 nucleotides line up with TRBD1. CDR1 and CDR2 (germline): SQVTM, ANQGSEA. The CDR3 runs 15 residues. After removal of 2 bases from V and 0 bases from J, the junction contained 5 bases not matched to a gene. In nucleotides, the CDR3 is TGCAGCGTTGAACTGGGGGACAGGGCCTCCTACGAGCAGTACTTC. This encodes CSVELGDRASYEQYF.

The genes are TRBV6-5 and TRBJ2-7, with D perhaps TRBD2 (6 bases). Germline values: CDR1 MNHEY, CDR2 SVGAGI. The CDR3 covers 14 residues. Trimming removed 0 bases from V and 6 bases from J, with 12 bases in between. The CDR3 DNA follows: TGTGCCAGCAGTTACTCAGGATGGAGGGGCGAGCAGTACTTC. It encodes CASSYSGWRGEQYF.

The CDR3 DNA is TGCGCCAGCAGCGCGGAGACACCACACGCTGAAGCTTTCTTT. The encoded protein is CASSAETPHAEAFF. The chain uses TRBV10-1 and TRBJ1-1, with unresolved D. The length of the CDR3 is 14 residues. Trimming stripped 6 bases from V and 6 bases from J, with 17 bases between. In germline, CDR1 is WNHNN, CDR2 SYGVQD (reference sequence).

This clonotype occurred many times. The chain is built from TRBV24-1 and TRBJ2-7; D remains ambiguous. Germline loops: CDR1 KGHDR, CDR2 SFDVKD. V lost 7 bases, J lost 5 bases, and 14 bases lay in between. This CDR3 has 13 residues. CDR3 residues: CATSEDGSHEQYF. The CDR3 region has the DNA TGTGCCACCAGCGAAGACGGCTCACACGAGCAGTACTTC.

This chain links TRBV24-1 with TRBJ1-3; D ambiguous. Germline CDR1 and CDR2: KGHDR and SFDVKD. Trimming cost V 4 bases and J 0 bases, with 15 bases left between them. The CDR3 consists of 17 residues. CDR3 protein: CATSDRRPNGSGNTIYF. CDR3 nucleotides: TGTGCCACCAGTGACAGACGACCCAATGGCTCTGGAAACACCATATATTTT.

The gene calls are TRBV24-1 and TRBJ1-4, with a tentative D call TRBD1 (6 bases). Trimming took 11 bases from V and 4 from J, leaving 16 bases between them. Germline CDR1 reads KGHDR; CDR2 reads SFDVKD. The CDR3 sequence is 14 residues long. In DNA, the CDR3 is TGTGCCAGCACTGACAGGACAGTTAATGAAAAACTGTTTTTT. It translates to CASTDRTVNEKLFF.

This clonotype was detected many times. The rearrangement links TRBV2 to TRBJ1-1; no clear D. The CDR3 sequence is 14 residues long. The V end was cut by 9 bases, the J end by 2 bases, with 16 bases between. Germline CDR1 reads SNHLY; CDR2 reads FYNNEI. This chain's CDR3 is CASIGGYGNTEAFF. The CDR3 coding sequence is TGTGCCAGTATAGGAGGGTACGGAAACACTGAAGCTTTCTTT. The variable domain in full, completed from reference TRBV2 and TRBJ1-1, reads EPEVTQTPSHQVTQMGQEVILRCVPISNHLYFYWYRQILGQKVEFLVSFYNNEISEKSEIFDDQFSVERPDGSNFTLKIRSTKLEDSAMYFCASIGGYGNTEAFFGQGTRLTVV.

The J gene is TRBJ2-5, the V gene TRBV19; 7 bases are a match to TRBD1. Germline CDR1 LNHDA, CDR2 SQIVND (reference sequence). V gave up 5 bases and J gave up 2 bases; unmatched junction bases: 5. This CDR3 contains 14 residues. The CDR3 sequence is CASSSPGQQETQYF. DNA for the CDR3: TGTGCCAGTAGTTCGCCGGGACAGCAAGAGACCCAGTACTTC.

With respect to this clonotype: The CDR3 does not close with the conserved phenylalanine or tryptophan, likely indicating a read error. V and J are TRBV10-3 and TRBJ2-5; TRBD1 matches 10 bases. CDR1 and CDR2 (germline): ENHRY, SYGVKD. The V segment lost 4 bases and the J segment 5 bases; nucleotides outside the gene matches: 10. The CDR3 has 16 residues. In DNA form, the CDR3 reads TGTGCCATCAGTGTCATAGCGACAGGGGGCGGTGAGACCCAGTACCTC. The encoded protein is CAISVIATGGGETQYL.

This clonotype was seen only a few times. The V and J genes are TRBV2 and TRBJ2-7, with D possibly TRBD1 on 6 matching bases. Germline V gene data show CDR1 as SNHLY and CDR2 as FYNNEI. Trimming left V 6 bases short and J 5 bases short, with 17 bases between. This CDR3 has 14 amino acids. CDR3 in amino acids: CASRTTGGRDEQYF. CDR3 coding DNA: TGTGCCAGCAGAACGACAGGCGGAAGGGACGAGCAGTACTTC.

The V call is TRBV6-1, the J call TRBJ1-1; 10 nucleotides line up with TRBD1. J gave up 4 bases and V 7 bases, and 6 bases lay outside the gene matches. The CDR3 runs to 14 residues. CDR1 is MNHNS and CDR2 is SASEGT in the germline V gene. CDR3 residues: CASKGRTGGTEAFF. CDR3 DNA sequence: TGTGCCAGCAAGGGGAGGACAGGGGGCACTGAAGCTTTCTTT.

The chain couples TRBV7-3 to TRBJ2-5; 7 nucleotides agree with TRBD2. CDR1 and CDR2 from the germline V gene are SGHTA and FQGTGA. This CDR3 contains 15 residues. V gave up 1 base and J gave up 2 bases; unmatched junction bases: 4. CDR3 in amino acids: CASSLIPSGQETQYF. The CDR3 DNA reads as TGTGCCAGCAGCTTAATCCCTAGCGGTCAAGAGACCCAGTACTTC. Full variable domain (remainder filled in from reference TRBV7-3 and TRBJ2-5): GAGVSQTPSNKVTEKGKYVELRCDPISGHTALYWYRQSLGQGPEFLIYFQGTGAADDSGLPNDRFFAVRPEGSVSTLKIQRTERGDSAVYLCASSLIPSGQETQYFGPGTRLLVL.

In its sample, this clonotype was seen a few times. The chain carries TRBV7-9 and TRBJ1-3; weak D call: TRBD1 (5 bases). V lost 2 bases and J 0 bases, leaving 11 bases between the germline ends. CDR1 SEHNR and CDR2 FQNEAQ come from the germline V gene (reference sequence). CDR3 size: 16 residues. The CDR3 DNA is TGTGCCAGCAGCTTAAGACAGTTTGCCTCTGGAAACACCATATATTTT. Translated, it gives CASSLRQFASGNTIYF.

This clonotype was observed a handful of times. The chain uses TRBV12-3 or TRBV12-4 and TRBJ1-3; possible D gene TRBD1, 5 bases. The CDR3 is 13 amino acids. V was clipped by 3 bases and J by 9 bases, with 12 bases between them. CDR3 sequence reads: CASSFGARGTIYF. In nucleotides, the CDR3 is TGTGCCAGCAGTTTTGGGGCCAGAGGCACCATATATTTT.

This clonotype was found many times. This rearrangement joins TRBV29-1 to TRBJ1-4; D not resolved. The germline V and J ends were trimmed by 5 bases and 0 bases, with 10 bases remaining between them. The CDR3 contains 14 residues. Germline V CDR1 and CDR2: SQVTM, ANQGSEA. The CDR3 reads CSVQKIATNEKLFF. In DNA, the CDR3 is TGCAGCGTTCAAAAGATTGCAACTAATGAAAAACTGTTTTTT.

The chain carries TRBV15 and TRBJ1-2, with 8 bases matching TRBD1. V lost 3 bases and J lost 1; bases outside the gene matches: 7. CDR3 length: 16 residues. The germline gives CDR1 LNHNV, CDR2 YYDKDF (reference sequence). CDR3 sequence (DNA): TGTGCCACCAGCAGTTTATCCAGGGGGCTTAACTATGGCTACACCTTC. It yields the protein CATSSLSRGLNYGYTF.

The chain links TRBV7-9 to TRBJ2-5; tentatively, D is TRBD1 (6 bases). Between the trimmed V and J ends, which lost 2 bases and 4 bases, there was a span of 11 bases. There are 14 residues in the CDR3. Germline lookup yields CDR1 SEHNR and CDR2 FQNEAQ (reference sequence). Written as DNA, the CDR3 is TGTGCCAGCAGCTTAAAGGGGGTAGGAGAGACCCAGTACTTC. It codes for CASSLKGVGETQYF. The full variable domain, rest sourced from reference TRBV7-9 and TRBJ2-5, is DTGVSQNPRHKITKRGQNVTFRCDPISEHNRLYWYRQTLGQGPEFLTYFQNEAQLEKSRLLSDRFSAERPKGSFSTLEIQRTEQGDSAMYLCASSLKGVGETQYFGPGTRLLVL.

This rearrangement joins TRBV5-5 to TRBJ2-5; maybe TRBD2 (6 bases). V lost 4 bases and J 3 bases, leaving 13 bases between the germline ends. The V gene's germline CDR1 is SGHKS and CDR2 YYEKEE (reference sequence). The CDR3 length is 14 residues. Here the CDR3 reads CASSRNSGKETQYF. The CDR3 DNA reads as TGTGCCAGCAGCCGGAATAGCGGAAAAGAGACCCAGTACTTC.

This chain links TRBV6-5 with TRBJ1-3; 7 nucleotides line up with TRBD1. Germline trimming cut 2 bases from V and 3 bases from J; bases unmatched to any gene: 10. CDR1 MNHEY and CDR2 SVGAGI come from the germline V gene. The CDR3 runs 17 residues. The CDR3 loop is CASSYGTRQGNGNTIYF. CDR3 bases: TGTGCCAGCAGTTACGGGACCAGACAGGGTAATGGAAACACCATATATTTT.

The chain couples TRBV2 to TRBJ2-5; no firm D call. Germline V CDR1 and CDR2: SNHLY, FYNNEI. Trimming left V 2 bases short and J 4 bases short, with 14 bases between. The CDR3 consists of 15 residues. The CDR3 region is CASSETGSSAETQYF. The CDR3 nucleotides read TGTGCCAGCAGTGAAACGGGCAGTTCAGCAGAGACCCAGTACTTC.

CDR3 bases: TGTGCCAGCAGCCGAAGCGGGAGGGCCACTGGGGCCAACGTCCTGACTTTC. Residues: CASSRSGRATGANVLTF. The chain uses TRBV25-1 and TRBJ2-6; 10 bases fit TRBD2. The CDR3 length is 17 residues. With 6 bases clipped from V and 2 bases from J, the junction kept 7 bases outside the gene matches. Germline lookup yields CDR1 MGHDK and CDR2 SYGVNS.

This clonotype was picked up many times. The genes are TRBV2 and TRBJ1-2, with D hard to call. Germline lookup yields CDR1 SNHLY and CDR2 FYNNEI. With 0 bases removed from V and 3 bases from J, the gap between germline ends came to 8 bases. This CDR3 contains 14 residues. The CDR3 loop reads CASSEAGVDYGYTF. The CDR3 DNA follows: TGTGCCAGCAGTGAAGCAGGAGTCGACTATGGCTACACCTTC. Variable domain in full (rest from reference TRBV2 and TRBJ1-2): EPEVTQTPSHQVTQMGQEVILRCVPISNHLYFYWYRQILGQKVEFLVSFYNNEISEKSEIFDDQFSVERPDGSNFTLKIRSTKLEDSAMYFCASSEAGVDYGYTFGSGTRLTVV.

The chain links TRBV29-1 to TRBJ2-5; the D is unclear. The CDR3 is made up of 10 amino acids. Germline V gives CDR1 SQVTM, CDR2 ANQGSEA. The V end lost 0 bases, the J end lost 9 bases, and 5 bases lay between the germline ends. CDR3 loop: CSVEDPAQYF. DNA of the CDR3: TGCAGCGTTGAAGATCCGGCCCAGTACTTC.

V is TRBV24-1 and J is TRBJ2-5, with D possibly being TRBD1 (5 bases). This CDR3 contains 12 residues. V was shortened by 5 bases and J by 5 bases, with 8 bases between the two germline ends. The germline CDR1 and CDR2 sequences are KGHDR and SFDVKD. The CDR3 nucleotides are TGTGCCACCAGTGTGGGGCGGGAGACCCAGTACTTC. Its translation is CATSVGRETQYF.

J is TRBJ1-1 and V is TRBV25-1; D perhaps matches TRBD1 (6 bases). Germline V gene lookup returns CDR1 MGHDK and CDR2 SYGVNS. The ends were cut back, 9 bases at V and 6 bases at J, with 20 bases in the middle. The CDR3 runs to 14 residues. This CDR3 is CASYSGQSKPEAFF. CDR3 DNA: TGTGCCAGTTACTCCGGACAGTCAAAACCTGAAGCTTTCTTT.

This clonotype was found once. The rearrangement links TRBV5-4 to TRBJ2-7; 8 bases match TRBD2. The CDR3 totals 14 residues. Germline V lookup: CDR1 SGHNT, CDR2 YYREEE (reference sequence). The J segment lost 6 bases and the V segment lost 4 bases, leaving 9 bases of the junction unmatched. The CDR3 sequence is CASSIREGRREQYF. The CDR3, as DNA: TGTGCCAGCAGCATACGGGAGGGCCGACGCGAGCAGTACTTC. Variable domain in full (rest from reference TRBV5-4 and TRBJ2-7): ETGVTQSPTHLIKTRGQQVTLRCSSQSGHNTVSWYQQALGQGPQFIFQYYREEENGRGNFPPRFSGLQFPNYSSELNVNALELDDSALYLCASSIREGRREQYFGPGTRLTVT.

Concerning this clonotype itself: A much bigger clone sits one base away, suggesting this may be a read error. This chain joins TRBV9 and TRBJ1-2; D is possibly TRBD1 (5 bases). There are 14 residues in the CDR3. Germline CDR1 and CDR2: SGDLS and YYNGEE. Trimming removed 3 bases from V and 1 base from J, with 10 bases in between. Here the CDR3 reads CASSADGGNYGYTF. In nucleotides, the CDR3 is TGTGCCAGCAGCGCAGACGGGGGTAACTATGGCTACACCTTC.

This clonotype was found a few times. The J gene is TRBJ2-7, the V gene TRBV7-9; D call uncertain. With 1 base removed from V and 4 bases from J, the gap between germline ends came to 11 bases. CDR3 size: 14 residues. The germline gives CDR1 SEHNR, CDR2 FQNEAQ (reference sequence). As DNA, the CDR3 is TGTGCCAGCAGCTTAGGAACCAATTTATACGAGCAGTACTTC. It codes for CASSLGTNLYEQYF.